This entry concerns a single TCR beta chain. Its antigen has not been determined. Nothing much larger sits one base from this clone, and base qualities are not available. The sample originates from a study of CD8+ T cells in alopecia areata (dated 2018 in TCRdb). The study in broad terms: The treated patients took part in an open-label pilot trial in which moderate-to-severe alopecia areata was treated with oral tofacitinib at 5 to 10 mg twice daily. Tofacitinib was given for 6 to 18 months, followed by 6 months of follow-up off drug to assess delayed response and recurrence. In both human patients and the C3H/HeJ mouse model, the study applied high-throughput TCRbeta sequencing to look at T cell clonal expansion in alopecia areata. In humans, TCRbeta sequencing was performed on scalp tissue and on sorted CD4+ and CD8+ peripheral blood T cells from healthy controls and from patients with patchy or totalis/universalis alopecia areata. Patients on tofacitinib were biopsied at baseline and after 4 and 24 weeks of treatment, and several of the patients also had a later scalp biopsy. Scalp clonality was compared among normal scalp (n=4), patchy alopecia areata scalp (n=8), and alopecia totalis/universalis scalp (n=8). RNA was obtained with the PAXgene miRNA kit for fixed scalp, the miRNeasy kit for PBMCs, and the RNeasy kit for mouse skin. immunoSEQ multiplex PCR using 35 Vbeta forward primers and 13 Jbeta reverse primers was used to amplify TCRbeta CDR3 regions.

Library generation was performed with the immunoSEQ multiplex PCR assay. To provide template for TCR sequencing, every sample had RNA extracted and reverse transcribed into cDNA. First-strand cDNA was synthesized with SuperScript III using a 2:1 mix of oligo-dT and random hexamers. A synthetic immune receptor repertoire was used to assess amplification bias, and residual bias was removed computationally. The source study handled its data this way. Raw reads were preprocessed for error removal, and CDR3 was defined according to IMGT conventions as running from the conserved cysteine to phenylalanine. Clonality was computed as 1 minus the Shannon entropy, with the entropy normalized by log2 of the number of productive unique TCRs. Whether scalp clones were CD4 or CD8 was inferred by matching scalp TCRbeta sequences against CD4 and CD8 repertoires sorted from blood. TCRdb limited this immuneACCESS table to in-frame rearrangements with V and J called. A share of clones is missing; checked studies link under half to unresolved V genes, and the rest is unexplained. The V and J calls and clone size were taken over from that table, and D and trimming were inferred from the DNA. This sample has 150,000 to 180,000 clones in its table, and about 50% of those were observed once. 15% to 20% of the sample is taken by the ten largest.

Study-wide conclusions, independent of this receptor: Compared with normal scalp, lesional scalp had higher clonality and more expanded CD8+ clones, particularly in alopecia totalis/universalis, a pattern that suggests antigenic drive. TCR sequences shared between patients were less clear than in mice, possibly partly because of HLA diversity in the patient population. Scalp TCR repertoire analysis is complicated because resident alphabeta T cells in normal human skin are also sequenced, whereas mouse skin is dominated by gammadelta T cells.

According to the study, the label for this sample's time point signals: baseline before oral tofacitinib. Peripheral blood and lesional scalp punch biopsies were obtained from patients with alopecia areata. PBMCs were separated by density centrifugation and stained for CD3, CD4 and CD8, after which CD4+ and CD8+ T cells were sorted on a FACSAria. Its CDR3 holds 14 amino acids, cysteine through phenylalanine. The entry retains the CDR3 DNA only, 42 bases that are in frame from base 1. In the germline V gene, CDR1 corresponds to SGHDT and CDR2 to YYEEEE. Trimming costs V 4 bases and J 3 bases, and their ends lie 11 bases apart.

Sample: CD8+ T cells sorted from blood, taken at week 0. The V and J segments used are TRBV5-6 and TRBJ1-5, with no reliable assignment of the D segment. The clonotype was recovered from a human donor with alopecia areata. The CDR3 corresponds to CASSPSGLNQPQHF. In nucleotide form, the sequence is TGTGCCAGCAGCCCTAGCGGACTCAATCAGCCCCAGCATTTT.